A single sample gave rise to the 7 T cell receptor beta chains below, sequenced in a study of blood T cell repertoires in COVID-19. Libraries were prepared by immunoSEQ multiplex PCR; TCRdb keeps only in-frame clonotypes and omits some of them. The table includes tens of thousands of clones, approximately 90% detected once. Sequenced: peripheral blood. Receptors were obtained from a man older than 75 with acute or convalescent COVID-19.

The gene calls are TRBV27 and TRBJ1-2; 12 positions match TRBD1. This CDR3 is built from 20 residues. V lost 3 bases to trimming and J lost 8 bases; unmatched junction nucleotides: 22. Germline CDR1 reads MNHEY; CDR2 reads SMNVEV (reference sequence). As DNA, the CDR3 is TGTGCCAGCAGTTTTTTCGGCTCACGGGACAGGGGGCGTTCAATAGGAGGCTACACCTTC. It translates to CASSFFGSRDRGRSIGGYTF.

This clone appeared a single time. The chain joins TRBV16 to TRBJ2-5; TRBD1 matches 7 bases. The CDR3 covers 14 residues. Germline CDR1 reads KGHSY; CDR2 reads FQNENV. Trimming cost V 2 bases and J 0 bases; bases outside gene matches: 0. CDR3 bases: TGTGCCAGCAGCCAAGACAGGGACCAAGAGACCCAGTACTTC. Its translation is CASSQDRDQETQYF.

V usage is TRBV19 and J usage is TRBJ1-6; 11 nucleotides agree with TRBD1. The CDR3 consists of 16 residues. J gave up 9 bases and V 0 bases, and 4 bases lay outside the gene matches. Germline CDR1 and CDR2: LNHDA and SQIVND (reference sequence). CDR3 coding DNA: TGTGCCAGTAGTATAGAGGCGGGGACAGGGGGTTCACCCCTCCACTTT. Protein sequence: CASSIEAGTGGSPLHF.

This chain connects TRBV9 to TRBJ2-1; perhaps TRBD2 as D (6 bases). This CDR3 region has 13 residues. Trimming cost V 2 bases and J 9 bases, with 12 bases left between them. Per the germline V gene, CDR1 is SGDLS and CDR2 is YYNGEE. The CDR3 reads CASSVSQGGEQFF. The CDR3 DNA follows: TGTGCCAGCAGCGTGAGCCAGGGAGGTGAGCAGTTCTTC. The entire variable domain, with the rest obtained from reference TRBV9 and TRBJ2-1, is as follows: DSGVTQTPKHLITATGQRVTLRCSPRSGDLSVYWYQQSLDQGLQFLIQYYNGEERAKGNILERFSAQQFPDLHSELNLSSLELGDSALYFCASSVSQGGEQFFGPGTRLTVL.

The CDR3 sequence is CSAGERYEQYF. The CDR3 DNA sequence: TGCAGTGCGGGAGAACGATACGAGCAGTACTTC. The chain uses TRBV20-1 and TRBJ2-7; tentatively, D is TRBD2 (5 bases). This CDR3 is built from 11 residues. Germline V gene data show CDR1 as DFQATT and CDR2 as SNEGSKA (reference sequence). The V end was cut by 6 bases, the J end by 4 bases, with 10 bases between.

For the CDR3, the DNA is TGTGCCAGCAGCTTTTCGGGGGGCCCTAATGAAAAACTGTTTTTT. Residues: CASSFSGGPNEKLFF. The chain carries TRBV11-2 and TRBJ1-4; D may be TRBD1 (6 bases). The germline V gene has CDR1 SGHAT and CDR2 FQNNGV. This CDR3 has 15 residues. V lost 3 bases and J 3 bases, leaving 11 bases between the germline ends.

This chain connects TRBV30 to TRBJ2-5; TRBD1 is a possible D gene (5 bases). The CDR3 consists of 13 residues. CDR1 GTSNPN and CDR2 SVGIG come from the germline V gene (reference sequence). V gave up 2 bases and J gave up 2 bases, with 9 bases separating them. As DNA, the CDR3 is TGTGCCTGGAGTCACGGACAACAAGAGACCCAGTACTTC. Translating it yields CAWSHGQQETQYF.